This TCR beta chain was profiled in a study of T-cell reconstitution after alpha-beta-depleted transplantation in children. A TCRbeta library incorporating unique molecular identifiers was prepared. In TCRdb, the PCR reads were re-called with MiXCR into one record per CDR3 protein. The data contain 400,000 to 500,000 distinct CDR3 sequences, approximately 10% of them singletons. The material sequenced was PBMCs from the stem cell graft donor, taken from the stem cell graft. The origin of this receptor is a human donor who donated a stem cell graft to a child with acute myeloid leukemia.

For the CDR3, the DNA is TGCAGTGCTAGACCTACTAGCGGGGGTCTCACAGATACGCAGTATTTT. Amino acid sequence: CSARPTSGGLTDTQYF. The rearrangement uses TRBV20-1 and TRBJ2-3; 11 bases map to TRBD2. V lost 2 bases and J lost 2; bases outside the gene matches: 6. CDR3 length equals 16 residues. The germline V gene encodes CDR1 DFQATT and CDR2 SNEGSKA (reference sequence).